This TCR beta chain derives from a study of PD-L1 blockade in urothelial cancer. On the study more broadly: Prior regimens of chemotherapy numbered 0 to 3 per patient. Blood was subjected to analysis at 3 weeks (second dose) and 6 weeks following treatment start. Findings and limits, study-wide: Tumor-associated TCR clones expanded more in blood at 3 weeks in patients with durable benefit. TCR clonality was measured in pretreatment peripheral blood. Clonality below the median predicted better survival.

This clone was observed once. Its antigen remains unidentified. This table comes from immunoSEQ multiplex PCR, and its TCRdb copy is limited to in-frame clones, with some not included. The sample consists of tens of thousands of clones, 84% of them appearing once. V gave up 8 bases and J gave up 9 bases, with 11 bases separating them. The CDR3 spans 11 residues. Germline CDR1 LNHDA, CDR2 SQIVND (reference sequence). The sequence came from a man aged 65 to 85 with urothelial cancer. The sequenced sample was PBMCs, obtained around atezolizumab (anti-PD-L1) treatment. The rearrangement uses TRBV19 and TRBJ2-1, with TRBD2 as a possible D gene (6 bases). This CDR3 reads CASAGSAEQFF. The CDR3 bases are TGTGCCAGTGCGGGGTCTGCTGAGCAGTTCTTC.